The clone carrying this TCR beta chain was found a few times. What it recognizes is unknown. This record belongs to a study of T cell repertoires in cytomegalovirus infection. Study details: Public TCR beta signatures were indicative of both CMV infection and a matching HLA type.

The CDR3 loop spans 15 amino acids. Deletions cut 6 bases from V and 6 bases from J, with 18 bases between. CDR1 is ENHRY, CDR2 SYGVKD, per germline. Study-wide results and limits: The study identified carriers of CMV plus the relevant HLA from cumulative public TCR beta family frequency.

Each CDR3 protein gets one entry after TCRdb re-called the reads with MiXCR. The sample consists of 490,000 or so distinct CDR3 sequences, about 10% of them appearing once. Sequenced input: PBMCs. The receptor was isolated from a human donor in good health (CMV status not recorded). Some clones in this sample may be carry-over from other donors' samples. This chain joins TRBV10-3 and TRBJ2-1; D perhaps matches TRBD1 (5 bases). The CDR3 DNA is TGTGCCATCAGGGGGATCGTGGCCCAGGGCAATGAGCAGTTCTTC. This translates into CAIRGIVAQGNEQFF.